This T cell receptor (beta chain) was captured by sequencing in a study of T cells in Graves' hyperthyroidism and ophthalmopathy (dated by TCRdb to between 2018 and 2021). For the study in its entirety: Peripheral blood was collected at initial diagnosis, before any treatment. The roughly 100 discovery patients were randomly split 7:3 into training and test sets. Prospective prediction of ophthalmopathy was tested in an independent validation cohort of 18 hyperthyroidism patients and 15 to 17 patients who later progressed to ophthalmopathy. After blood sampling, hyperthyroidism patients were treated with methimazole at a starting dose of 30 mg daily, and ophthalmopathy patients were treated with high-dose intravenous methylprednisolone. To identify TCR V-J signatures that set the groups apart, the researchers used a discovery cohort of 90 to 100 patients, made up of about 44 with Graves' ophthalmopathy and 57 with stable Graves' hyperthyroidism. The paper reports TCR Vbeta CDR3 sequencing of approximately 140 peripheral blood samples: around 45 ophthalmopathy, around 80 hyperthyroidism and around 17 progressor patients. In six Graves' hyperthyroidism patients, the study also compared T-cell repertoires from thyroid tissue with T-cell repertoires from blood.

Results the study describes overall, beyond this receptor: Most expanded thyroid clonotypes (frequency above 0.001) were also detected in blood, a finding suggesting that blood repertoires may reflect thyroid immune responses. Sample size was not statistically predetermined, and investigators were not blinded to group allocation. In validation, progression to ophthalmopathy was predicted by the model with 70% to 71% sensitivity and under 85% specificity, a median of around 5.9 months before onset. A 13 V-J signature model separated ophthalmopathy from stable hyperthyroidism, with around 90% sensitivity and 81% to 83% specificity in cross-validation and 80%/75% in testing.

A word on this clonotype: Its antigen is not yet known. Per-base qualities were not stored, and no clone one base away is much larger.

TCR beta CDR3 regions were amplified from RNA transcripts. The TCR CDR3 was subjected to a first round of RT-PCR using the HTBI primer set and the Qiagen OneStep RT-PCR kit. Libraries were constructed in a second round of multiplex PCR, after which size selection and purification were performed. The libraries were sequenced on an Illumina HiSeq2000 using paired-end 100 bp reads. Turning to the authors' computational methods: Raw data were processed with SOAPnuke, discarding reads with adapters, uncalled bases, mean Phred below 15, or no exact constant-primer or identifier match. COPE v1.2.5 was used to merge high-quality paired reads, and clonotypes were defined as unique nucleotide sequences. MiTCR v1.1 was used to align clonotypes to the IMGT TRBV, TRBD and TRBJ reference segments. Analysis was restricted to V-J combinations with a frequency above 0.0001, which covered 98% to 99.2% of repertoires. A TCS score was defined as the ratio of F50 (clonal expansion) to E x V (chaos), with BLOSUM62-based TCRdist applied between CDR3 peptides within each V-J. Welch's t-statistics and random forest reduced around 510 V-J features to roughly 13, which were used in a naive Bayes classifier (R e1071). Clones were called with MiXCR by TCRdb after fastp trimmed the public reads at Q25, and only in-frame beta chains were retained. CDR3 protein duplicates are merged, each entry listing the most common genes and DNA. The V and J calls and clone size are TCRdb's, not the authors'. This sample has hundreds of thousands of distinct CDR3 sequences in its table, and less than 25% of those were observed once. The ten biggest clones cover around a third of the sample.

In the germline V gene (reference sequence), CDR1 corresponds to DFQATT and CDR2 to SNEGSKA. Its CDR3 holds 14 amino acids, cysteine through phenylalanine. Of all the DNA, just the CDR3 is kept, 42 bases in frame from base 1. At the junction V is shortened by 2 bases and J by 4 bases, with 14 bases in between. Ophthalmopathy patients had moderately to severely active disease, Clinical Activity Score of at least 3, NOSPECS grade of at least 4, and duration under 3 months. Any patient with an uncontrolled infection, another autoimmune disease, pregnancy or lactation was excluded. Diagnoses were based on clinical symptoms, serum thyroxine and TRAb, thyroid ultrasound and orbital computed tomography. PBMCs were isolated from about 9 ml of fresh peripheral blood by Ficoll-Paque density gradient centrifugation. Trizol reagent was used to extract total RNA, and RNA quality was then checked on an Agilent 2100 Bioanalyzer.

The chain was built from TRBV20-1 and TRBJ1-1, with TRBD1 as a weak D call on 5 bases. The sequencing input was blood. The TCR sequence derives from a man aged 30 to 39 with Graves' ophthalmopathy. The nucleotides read TGCAGTGCTAGAATCTCGGGGCGCCGCACTGAAGCTTTCTTT. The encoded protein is CSARISGRRTEAFF.